The 7 T cell receptor beta chains presented below share a single source sample, sequenced in a study of T-cell reconstitution after alpha-beta-depleted transplantation in children. It was with unique molecular identifiers that the TCRbeta library was prepared. TCRdb processed the PCR reads anew with MiXCR; each CDR3 protein has one entry. In the table there are roughly 5,900 distinct CDR3 sequences, less than 20% of which are singletons. This sample comprised PBMCs, mostly from graft donor cells, obtained 180 days after TCRalphabeta/CD19-depleted stem cell transplant. Receptor source: a patient under 10 years old who had a stem cell transplant for inherited bone marrow failure, so the T cells may come from the graft donor.

The chain combines TRBV9 with TRBJ2-2; D may match TRBD1 or TRBD2 (6 bases each). Germline CDR1 and CDR2: SGDLS and YYNGEE. The length of the CDR3 is 13 residues. V shed 6 bases and J shed 8 bases, with 14 bases lying between them. CDR3 nucleotide sequence: TGTGCCAGCACCACGAGGGGGGCTGGGGAGCTGTTTTTT. It is translated as CASTTRGAGELFF.

This clonotype was detected many times. This chain connects TRBV4-2 to TRBJ1-2; a weak D match, TRBD1 (6 bases). The V gene's germline CDR1 is LGHNA and CDR2 YNFKEQ. V shed 2 bases and J shed 7 bases, with 26 bases lying between them. CDR3 size: 18 residues. The CDR3 bases are TGTGCCAGCAGCCAACGGATTGGCAGGGGCCGCGGTAGACTTGGCTACACCTTC. The encoded protein is CASSQRIGRGRGRLGYTF.

This clonotype appeared many times. The V call is TRBV28, the J call TRBJ2-7; possibly TRBD1 or TRBD2 for D (6 bases each). There are 15 residues in the CDR3. Deletions cut 7 bases from V and 3 bases from J, with 19 bases between. Germline CDR1 MDHEN, CDR2 SYDVKM. The CDR3 reads CASTNLEGEYYEQYF. CDR3 sequence (DNA): TGTGCCAGCACCAATTTGGAGGGGGAGTACTACGAGCAGTACTTC.

There are many counts of this clonotype. The chain employs TRBV5-1 and TRBJ2-3; 8 nucleotides align to TRBD2. J was trimmed by 5 bases and V by 2 bases; bases with no gene match: 10. This CDR3 contains 16 residues. CDR1 is SGHRS and CDR2 is YFSETQ in the germline V gene. The CDR3 region is CASSLMAGGSGDTQYF. Written as DNA, the CDR3 is TGCGCCAGCAGCTTAATGGCGGGAGGATCGGGAGATACGCAGTATTTT.

This clonotype was seen repeatedly, ten times or more. This rearrangement joins TRBV9 to TRBJ1-2; weak D call: TRBD1 (6 bases). Trimming left V 8 bases short and J 4 bases short, with 9 bases between. The CDR3 length is 11 residues. The germline V gene has CDR1 SGDLS and CDR2 YYNGEE. This chain's CDR3 is CASGTSYGYTF. Here the CDR3 DNA reads TGTGCCAGTGGGACAAGCTATGGCTACACCTTC.

V usage is TRBV7-8 and J usage is TRBJ2-7; D is unclear. Germline values: CDR1 SGHVS, CDR2 FQNEAQ. This CDR3 has 15 residues. Between the trimmed V and J ends, which lost 5 bases and 7 bases, there was a span of 21 bases. CDR3 residues: CASSPNLGSPGEQYF. CDR3 DNA: TGTGCCAGCAGCCCAAACCTGGGTTCTCCTGGGGAGCAGTACTTC.

This clonotype showed up many times. The chain couples TRBV10-3 to TRBJ2-3, with TRBD2 as a possible D gene (6 bases). The CDR3 is 15 amino acids. Germline V gene lookup returns CDR1 ENHRY and CDR2 SYGVKD. The V end lost 2 bases, the J end lost 0 bases, and 9 bases lay between the germline ends. The CDR3 region is CAISEPGLSTDTQYF. The CDR3 DNA sequence: TGTGCCATCAGTGAGCCGGGACTCAGCACAGATACGCAGTATTTT.